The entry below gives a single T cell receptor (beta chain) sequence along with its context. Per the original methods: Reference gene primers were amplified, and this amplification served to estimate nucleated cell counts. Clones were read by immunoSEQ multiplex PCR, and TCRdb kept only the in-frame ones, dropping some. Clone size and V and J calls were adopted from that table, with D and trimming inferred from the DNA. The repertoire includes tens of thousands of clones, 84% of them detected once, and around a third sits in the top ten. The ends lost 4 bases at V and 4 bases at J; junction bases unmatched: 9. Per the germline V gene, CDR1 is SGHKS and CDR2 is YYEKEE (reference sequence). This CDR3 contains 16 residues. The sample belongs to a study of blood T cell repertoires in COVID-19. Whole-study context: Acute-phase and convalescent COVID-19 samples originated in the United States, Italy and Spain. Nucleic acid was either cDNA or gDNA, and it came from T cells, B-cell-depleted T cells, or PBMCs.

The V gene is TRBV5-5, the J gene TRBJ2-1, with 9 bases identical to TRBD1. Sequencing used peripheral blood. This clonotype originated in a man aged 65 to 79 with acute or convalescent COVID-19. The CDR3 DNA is TGTGCCAGCAGCAGAGGGGGACAGGGAGTGTACAATGAGCAGTTCTTC. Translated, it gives CASSRGGQGVYNEQFF. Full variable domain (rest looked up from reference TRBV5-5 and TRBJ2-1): DAGVTQSPTHLIKTRGQQVTLRCSPISGHKSVSWYQQVLGQGPQFIFQYYEKEERGRGNFPDRFSARQFPNYSSELNVNALLLGDSALYLCASSRGGQGVYNEQFFGPGTRLTVL.